This entry concerns a single T cell receptor beta chain. Methods used by the authors: Cell counts per sample came from amplifying reference gene primers. Some clones are missing from TCRdb's copy, which holds only in-frame ones; the method was immunoSEQ multiplex PCR. V and J calls and clone size follow that table, whereas D and trimming were derived from the DNA. The table records around 110,000 clones, about 85% of them present only once. The sample originates from a study of blood T cell repertoires in COVID-19. Across the whole study: The study drew acute and convalescent COVID-19 samples from the United States, Italy and Spain. T cells, B-cell-depleted T cells, or PBMCs supplied cDNA or gDNA.

Per the germline V gene, CDR1 is SGHTA and CDR2 is FQGNSA. The V gene end was trimmed by 1 base and the J gene end by 2 bases; junction bases not matched to a gene: 3. There are 16 residues in the CDR3. This chain connects TRBV7-2 to TRBJ2-1; TRBD2 agrees at 9 bases. What was sequenced was peripheral blood. The sequence came from a man aged 35-49 years with acute or convalescent COVID-19. CDR3 in DNA: TGTGCCAGCAGCTTAGAGGGCGGGGGGGCCTACAATGAGCAGTTCTTC. Translation gives CASSLEGGGAYNEQFF.